The TCR beta chain under discussion was sequenced for a study of T-cell reconstitution after alpha-beta-depleted transplantation in children. During its preparation, the TCRbeta library received unique molecular identifiers. TCRdb re-derived calls from the PCR reads in MiXCR, one entry per CDR3 protein. The data hold about 230,000 distinct CDR3 sequences, with about 11% observed a single time. V was cut by 5 bases and J by 6 bases, with 4 bases left in between. CDR1 is DFQATT and CDR2 is SNEGSKA in the germline V gene (reference sequence). The CDR3 has 9 amino acids. In its sample, this clonotype was seen many times.

The sequence was collected from a human donor who donated a stem cell graft to a child with acute lymphoblastic leukemia. The chain carries TRBV20-1 and TRBJ1-1; D is unresolved. Sequencing used PBMCs from the stem cell graft donor, obtained from the stem cell graft. CDR3 sequence: CSAPPEAFF. Written as DNA, the CDR3 is TGCAGTGCTCCCCCTGAAGCTTTCTTT.